The present TCR beta chain was sequenced within a study of identical twins. Findings and caveats of the study: Carriage of fewer insertions was seen in abundant cord blood beta clonotypes, whereas memory repertoires showed none.

This clonotype has a handful of counts. Its target is unknown. V was shortened by 4 bases and J by 4 bases, with 20 bases between the two germline ends. CDR1 is LGHNA and CDR2 is YSLEER in the germline V gene. The CDR3 is 17 residues long. MiXCR was run by TCRdb on the 5' RACE reads, yielding one entry per CDR3 protein. The sample contains some 250,000 distinct CDR3 sequences, around 6.5% of which appear only once. These data were also filed under a second study, of T cells expressing NK-cell markers. This second study says: Of CD8+ T cells, about 1.0-8% belonged to dominant NKG2C+ clonotypes in more than five donors.

Sequencing was done on a sample of CD8+ T cells sorted from blood. The rearrangement uses TRBV4-3 and TRBJ2-1; maybe TRBD2 (6 bases). This TCR was recovered from a woman aged 18-35 years in good health. CDR3 nucleotides: TGCGCCAGCAGCCTTCAAAGGGCTAGCGATTCATACAATGAGCAGTTCTTC. Translation gives CASSLQRASDSYNEQFF.